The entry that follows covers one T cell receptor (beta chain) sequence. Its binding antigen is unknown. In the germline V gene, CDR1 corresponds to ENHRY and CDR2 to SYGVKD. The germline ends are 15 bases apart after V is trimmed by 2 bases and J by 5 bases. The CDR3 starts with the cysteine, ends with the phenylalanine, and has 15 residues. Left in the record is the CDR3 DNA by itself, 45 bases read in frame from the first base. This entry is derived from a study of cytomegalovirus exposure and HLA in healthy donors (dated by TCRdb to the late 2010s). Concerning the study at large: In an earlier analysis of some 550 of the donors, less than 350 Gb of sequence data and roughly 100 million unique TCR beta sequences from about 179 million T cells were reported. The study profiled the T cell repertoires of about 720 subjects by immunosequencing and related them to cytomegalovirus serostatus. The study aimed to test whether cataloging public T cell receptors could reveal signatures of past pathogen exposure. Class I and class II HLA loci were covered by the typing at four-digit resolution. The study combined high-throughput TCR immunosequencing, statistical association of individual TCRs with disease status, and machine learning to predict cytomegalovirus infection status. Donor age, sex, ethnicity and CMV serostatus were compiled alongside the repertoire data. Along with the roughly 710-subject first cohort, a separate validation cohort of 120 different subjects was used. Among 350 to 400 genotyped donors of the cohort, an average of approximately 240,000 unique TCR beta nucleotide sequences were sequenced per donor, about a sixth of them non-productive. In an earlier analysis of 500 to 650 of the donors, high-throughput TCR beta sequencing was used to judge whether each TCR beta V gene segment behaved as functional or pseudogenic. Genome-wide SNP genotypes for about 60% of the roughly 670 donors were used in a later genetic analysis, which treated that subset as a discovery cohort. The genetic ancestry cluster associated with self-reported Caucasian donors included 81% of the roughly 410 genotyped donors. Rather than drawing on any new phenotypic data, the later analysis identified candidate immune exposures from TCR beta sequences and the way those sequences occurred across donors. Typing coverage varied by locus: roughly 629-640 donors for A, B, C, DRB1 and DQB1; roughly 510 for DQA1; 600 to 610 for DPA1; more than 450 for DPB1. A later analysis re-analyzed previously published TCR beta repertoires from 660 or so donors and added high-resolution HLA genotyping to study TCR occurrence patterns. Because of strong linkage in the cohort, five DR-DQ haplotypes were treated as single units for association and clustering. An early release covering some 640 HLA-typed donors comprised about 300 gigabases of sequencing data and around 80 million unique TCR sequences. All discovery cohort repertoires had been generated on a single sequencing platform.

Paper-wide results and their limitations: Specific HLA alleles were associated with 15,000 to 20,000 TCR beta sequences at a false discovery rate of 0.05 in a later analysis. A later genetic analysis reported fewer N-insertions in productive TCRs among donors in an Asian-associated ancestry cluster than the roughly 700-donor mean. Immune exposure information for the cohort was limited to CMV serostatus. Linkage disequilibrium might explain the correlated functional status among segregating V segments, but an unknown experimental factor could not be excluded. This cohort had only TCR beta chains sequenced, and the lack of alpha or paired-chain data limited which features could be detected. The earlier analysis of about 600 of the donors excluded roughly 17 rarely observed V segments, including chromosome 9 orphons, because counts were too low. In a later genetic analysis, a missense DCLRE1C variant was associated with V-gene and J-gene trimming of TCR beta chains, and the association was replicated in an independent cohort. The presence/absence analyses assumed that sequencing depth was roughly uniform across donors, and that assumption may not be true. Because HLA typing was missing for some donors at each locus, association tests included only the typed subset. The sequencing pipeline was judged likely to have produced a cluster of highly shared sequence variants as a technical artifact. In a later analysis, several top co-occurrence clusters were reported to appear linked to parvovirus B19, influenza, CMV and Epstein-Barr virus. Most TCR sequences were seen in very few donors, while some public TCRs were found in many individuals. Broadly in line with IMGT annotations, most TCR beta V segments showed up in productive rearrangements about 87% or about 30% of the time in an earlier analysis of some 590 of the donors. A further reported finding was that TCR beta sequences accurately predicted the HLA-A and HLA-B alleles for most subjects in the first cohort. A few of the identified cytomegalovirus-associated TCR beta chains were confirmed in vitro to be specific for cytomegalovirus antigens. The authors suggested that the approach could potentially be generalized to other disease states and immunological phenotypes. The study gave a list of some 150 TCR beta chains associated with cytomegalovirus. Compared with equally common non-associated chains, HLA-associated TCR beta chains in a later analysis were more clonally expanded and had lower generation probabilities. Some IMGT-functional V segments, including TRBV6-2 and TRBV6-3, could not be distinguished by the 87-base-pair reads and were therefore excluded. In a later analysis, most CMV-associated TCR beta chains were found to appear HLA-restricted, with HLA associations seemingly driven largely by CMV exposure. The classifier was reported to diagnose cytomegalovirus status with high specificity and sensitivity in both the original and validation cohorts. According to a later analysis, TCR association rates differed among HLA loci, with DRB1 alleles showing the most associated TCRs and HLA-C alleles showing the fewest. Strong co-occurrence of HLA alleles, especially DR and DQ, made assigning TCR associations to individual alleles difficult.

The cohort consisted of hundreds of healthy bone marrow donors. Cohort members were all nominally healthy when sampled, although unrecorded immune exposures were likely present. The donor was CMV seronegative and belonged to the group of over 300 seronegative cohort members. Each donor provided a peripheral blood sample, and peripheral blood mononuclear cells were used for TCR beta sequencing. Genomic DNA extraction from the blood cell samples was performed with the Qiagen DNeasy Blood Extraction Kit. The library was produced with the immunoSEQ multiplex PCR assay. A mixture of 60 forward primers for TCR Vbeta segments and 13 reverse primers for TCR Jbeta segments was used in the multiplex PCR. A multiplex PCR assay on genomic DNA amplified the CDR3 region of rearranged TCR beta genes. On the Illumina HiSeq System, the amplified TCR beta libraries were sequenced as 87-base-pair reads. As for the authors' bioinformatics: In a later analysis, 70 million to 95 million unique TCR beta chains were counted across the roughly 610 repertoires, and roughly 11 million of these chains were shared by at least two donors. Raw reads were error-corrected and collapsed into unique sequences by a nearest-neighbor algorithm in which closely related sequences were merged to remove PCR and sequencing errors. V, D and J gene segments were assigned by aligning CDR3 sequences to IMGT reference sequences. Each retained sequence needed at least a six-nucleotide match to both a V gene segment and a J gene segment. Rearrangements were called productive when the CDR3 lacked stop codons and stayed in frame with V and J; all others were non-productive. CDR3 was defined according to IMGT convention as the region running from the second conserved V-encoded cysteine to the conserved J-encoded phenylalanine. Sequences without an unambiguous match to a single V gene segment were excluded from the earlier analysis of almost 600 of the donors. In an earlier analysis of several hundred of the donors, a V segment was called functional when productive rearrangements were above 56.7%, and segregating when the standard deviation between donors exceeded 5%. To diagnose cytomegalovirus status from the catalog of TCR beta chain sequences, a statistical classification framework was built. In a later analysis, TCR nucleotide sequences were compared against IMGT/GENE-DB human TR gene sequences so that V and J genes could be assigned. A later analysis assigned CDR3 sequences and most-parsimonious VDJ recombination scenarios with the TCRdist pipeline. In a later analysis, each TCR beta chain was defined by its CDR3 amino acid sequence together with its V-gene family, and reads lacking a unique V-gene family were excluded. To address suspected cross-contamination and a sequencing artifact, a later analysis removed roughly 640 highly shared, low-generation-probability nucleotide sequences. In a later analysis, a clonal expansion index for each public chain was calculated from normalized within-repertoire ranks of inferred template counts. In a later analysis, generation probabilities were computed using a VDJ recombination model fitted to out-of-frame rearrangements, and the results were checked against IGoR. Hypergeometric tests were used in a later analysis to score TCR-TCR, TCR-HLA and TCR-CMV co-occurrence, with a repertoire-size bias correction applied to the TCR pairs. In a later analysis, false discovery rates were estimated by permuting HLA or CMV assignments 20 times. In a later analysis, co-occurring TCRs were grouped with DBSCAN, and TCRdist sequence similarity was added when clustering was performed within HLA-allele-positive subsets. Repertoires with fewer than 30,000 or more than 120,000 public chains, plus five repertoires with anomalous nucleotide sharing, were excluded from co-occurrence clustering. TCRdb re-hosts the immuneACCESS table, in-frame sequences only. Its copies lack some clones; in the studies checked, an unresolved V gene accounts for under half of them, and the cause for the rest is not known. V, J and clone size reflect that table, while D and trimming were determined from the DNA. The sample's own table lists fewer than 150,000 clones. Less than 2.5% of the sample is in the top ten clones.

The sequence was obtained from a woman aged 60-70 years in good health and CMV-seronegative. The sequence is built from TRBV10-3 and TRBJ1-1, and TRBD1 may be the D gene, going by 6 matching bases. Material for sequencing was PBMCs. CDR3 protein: CAISELGTSGTEAFF. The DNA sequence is TGTGCCATCAGTGAGCTTGGGACATCTGGAACTGAAGCTTTCTTT.